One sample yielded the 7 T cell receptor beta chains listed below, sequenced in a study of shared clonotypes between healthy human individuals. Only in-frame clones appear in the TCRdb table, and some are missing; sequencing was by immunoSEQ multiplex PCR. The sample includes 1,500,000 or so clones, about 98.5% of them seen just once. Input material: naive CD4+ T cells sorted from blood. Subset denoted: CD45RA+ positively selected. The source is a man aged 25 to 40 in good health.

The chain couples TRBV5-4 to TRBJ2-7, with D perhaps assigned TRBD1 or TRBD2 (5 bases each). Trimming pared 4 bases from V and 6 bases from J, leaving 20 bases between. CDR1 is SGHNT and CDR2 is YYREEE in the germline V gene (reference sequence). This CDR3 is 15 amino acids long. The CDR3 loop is CASSGGDERTGEQYF. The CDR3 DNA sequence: TGTGCCAGCAGCGGTGGGGACGAACGAACCGGCGAGCAGTACTTC.

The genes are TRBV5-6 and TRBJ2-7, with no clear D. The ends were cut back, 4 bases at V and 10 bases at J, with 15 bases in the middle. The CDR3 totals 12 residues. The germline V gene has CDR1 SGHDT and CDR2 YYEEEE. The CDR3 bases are TGTGCCAGCAGCCGACCCCGTGGACCACAGTACTTC. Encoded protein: CASSRPRGPQYF. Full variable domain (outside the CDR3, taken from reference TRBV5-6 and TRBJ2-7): DAGVTQSPTHLIKTRGQQVTLRCSPKSGHDTVSWYQQALGQGPQFIFQYYEEEERQRGNFPDRFSGHQFPNYSSELNVNALLLGDSALYLCASSRPRGPQYFGPGTRLTVT.

The chain's CDR3 is CASSVEGPGNTIYF. In DNA form, the CDR3 reads TGTGCCAGCAGTGTGGAGGGTCCTGGAAACACCATATATTTT. This sequence joins TRBV6-1 and TRBJ1-3, with D unresolved. The CDR3 has 14 residues. Trimming left V 4 bases short and J 2 bases short, with 9 bases between. Germline-derived CDR1 and CDR2 are MNHNS and SASEGT.

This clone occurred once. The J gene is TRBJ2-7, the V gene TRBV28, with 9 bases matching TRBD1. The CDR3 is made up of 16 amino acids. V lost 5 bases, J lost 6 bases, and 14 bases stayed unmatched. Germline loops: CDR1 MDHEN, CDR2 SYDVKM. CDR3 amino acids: CASSPITGGILSEQYF. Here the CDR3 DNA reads TGTGCCAGCAGTCCGATAACAGGGGGCATTCTCTCCGAGCAGTACTTC.

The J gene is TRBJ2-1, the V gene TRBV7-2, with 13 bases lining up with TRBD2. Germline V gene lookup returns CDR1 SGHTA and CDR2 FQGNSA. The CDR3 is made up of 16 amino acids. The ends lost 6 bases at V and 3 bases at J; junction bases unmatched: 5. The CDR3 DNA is TGTGCCAGCAGACCTACTAGCGGGAGGGTCTACAATGAGCAGTTCTTC. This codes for CASRPTSGRVYNEQFF.

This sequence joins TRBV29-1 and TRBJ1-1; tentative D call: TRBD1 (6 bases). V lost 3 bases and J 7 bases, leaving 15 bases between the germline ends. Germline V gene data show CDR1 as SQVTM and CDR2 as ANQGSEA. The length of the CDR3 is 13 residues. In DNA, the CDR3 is TGCAGCGTTGATTCGGGGGGCAAGAGTGAAGCTTTCTTT. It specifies CSVDSGGKSEAFF.

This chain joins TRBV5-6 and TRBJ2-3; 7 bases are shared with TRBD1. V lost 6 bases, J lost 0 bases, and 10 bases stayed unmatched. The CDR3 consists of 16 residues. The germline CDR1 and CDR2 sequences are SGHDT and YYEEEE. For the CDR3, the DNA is TGTGCCAGCACCTTTAAAAAGACAGGGAGCACAGATACGCAGTATTTT. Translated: CASTFKKTGSTDTQYF.